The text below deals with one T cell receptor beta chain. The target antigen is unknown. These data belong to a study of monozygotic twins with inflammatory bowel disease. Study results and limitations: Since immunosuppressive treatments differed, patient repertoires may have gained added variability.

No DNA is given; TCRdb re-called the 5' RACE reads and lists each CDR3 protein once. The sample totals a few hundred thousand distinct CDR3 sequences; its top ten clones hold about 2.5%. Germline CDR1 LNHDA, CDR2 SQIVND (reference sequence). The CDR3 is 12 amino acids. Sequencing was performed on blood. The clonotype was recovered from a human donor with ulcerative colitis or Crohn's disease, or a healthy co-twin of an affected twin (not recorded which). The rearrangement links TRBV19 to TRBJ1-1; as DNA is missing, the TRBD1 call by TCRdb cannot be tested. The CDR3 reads CASKDRVTEAFF.